This T cell receptor (beta chain) was profiled in a study of blood T cell repertoires in COVID-19. The CDR3 length is 14 residues. Germline values: CDR1 SGHRS, CDR2 YFSETQ. Trimming at V came to 0 bases and at J to 2 bases, leaving 0 bases not matched to a gene. Here immunoSEQ multiplex PCR was the method, and the copy in TCRdb shows in-frame clones only, minus some. The sample has approximately 250,000 clones; more than 80% are singletons. In this sample, this clone turned up once. The chain carries TRBV5-1 and TRBJ2-7, with 9 bases fitting TRBD2. The sample taken for sequencing was PBMCs or T cells enriched from blood (not recorded which). This receptor was obtained from a woman aged 25 to 39 with acute COVID-19. CDR3 sequence reads: CASSLVAGAYEQYF. CDR3 coding DNA: TGCGCCAGCAGCTTGGTAGCGGGGGCCTACGAGCAGTACTTC.